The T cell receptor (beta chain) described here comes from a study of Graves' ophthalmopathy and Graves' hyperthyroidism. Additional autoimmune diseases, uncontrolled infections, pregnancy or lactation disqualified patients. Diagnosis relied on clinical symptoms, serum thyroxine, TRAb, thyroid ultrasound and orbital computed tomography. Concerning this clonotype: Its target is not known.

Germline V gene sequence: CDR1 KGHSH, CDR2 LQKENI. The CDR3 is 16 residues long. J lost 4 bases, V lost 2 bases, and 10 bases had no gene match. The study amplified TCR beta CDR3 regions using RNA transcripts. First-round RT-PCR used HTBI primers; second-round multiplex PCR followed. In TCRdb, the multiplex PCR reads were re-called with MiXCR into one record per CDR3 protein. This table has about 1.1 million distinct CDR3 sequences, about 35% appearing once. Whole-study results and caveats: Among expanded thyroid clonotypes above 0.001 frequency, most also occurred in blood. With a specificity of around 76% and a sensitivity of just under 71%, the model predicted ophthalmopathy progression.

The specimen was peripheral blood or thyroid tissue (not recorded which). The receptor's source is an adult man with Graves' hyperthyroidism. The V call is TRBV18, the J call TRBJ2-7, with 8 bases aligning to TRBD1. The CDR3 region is CASSPTSTGVGYEQYF. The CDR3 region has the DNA TGTGCCAGCTCACCAACCTCGACAGGGGTCGGGTACGAGCAGTACTTC. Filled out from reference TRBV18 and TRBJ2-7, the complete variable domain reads NAGVMQNPRHLVRRRGQEARLRCSPMKGHSHVYWYRQLPEEGLKFMVYLQKENIIDESGMPKERFSAEFPKEGPSILRIQQVVRGDSAAYFCASSPTSTGVGYEQYFGPGTRLTVT.